The TCR beta chain described here comes from a study of chemoradiotherapy in HPV16-positive cancers (dated by TCRdb to between 2021 and 2022). For context, the study as a whole: Candidate HPV-specific T-cell clones and common TCR motifs were defined through functional T-cell assays on cells from a couple of HPV16-positive patients. Next, the candidate HPV-specific TCRs and motifs were followed in TCR repertoires from over 85 patients with HPV-related cancers. The study asked whether T-cell immunity against the HPV oncoproteins E6 and E7 changes during chemoradiotherapy and whether it affects survival.

The germline ends are 13 bases apart after V is trimmed by 0 bases and J by 8 bases. The CDR3 sequence holds 14 residues, the cysteine and phenylalanine included. The kept DNA is CDR3 alone, 42 bases in frame from the first base. Taken from the germline V gene, the CDR1 and CDR2 loops are LGHNA and YSLEER. The study at large found these results: The survival association was reported for HPV16-positive patients, and the functional definition of HPV-specific T cells was derived from only a couple of HPV16-positive patients. Among HPV16-positive patients, expansion of HPV-responsive T cells during chemoradiotherapy was associated with better recurrence-free survival. Expansion of candidate HPV-specific clones and E7-related TCR motifs was observed in the tumor microenvironment during treatment, whereas no such expansion was observed for non-HPV-specific T cells.

Libraries came from the immunoSEQ multiplex PCR assay. The immuneACCESS repertoire file appears here via TCRdb, limited to in-frame rearrangements. These files lack a portion of the clones; in checked studies, under half of the deficit traces to unresolved V genes, and the cause of the others is not known. Present in this sample are about 8,600 clones, approximately 75% of which were seen just once. The ten largest clones capture 8.5% to 10% of the sample. This clone came up a few times. Its antigen is unknown. No much larger clone is present one base from it, and per-base qualities are unavailable. Repertoires were sampled repeatedly over the course of chemoradiotherapy, so clonal expansion could be followed in the tumor microenvironment.

Sampling was conducted from a patient who underwent chemoradiotherapy. Recombination joined TRBV4-3 with TRBJ1-2, with a weak D call of TRBD1 (6 bases match). The source of this sequence is a human donor with HPV-associated anogenital cancer. The bases are TGCGCCAGCAGCCAAGATTTACAGGGTTGGGGCTACACCTTC. Its translation is CASSQDLQGWGYTF.